Listed here are 17 T cell receptor beta chains from one sample, sequenced in a study of T cells in Graves' hyperthyroidism and ophthalmopathy. Amplified TCR beta CDR3 regions came from RNA transcripts. First-round RT-PCR with HTBI primers amplified the TCR CDR3 region. TCRdb itself ran the multiplex PCR reads through MiXCR, one entry per CDR3 protein. This table holds about 400,000 distinct CDR3 sequences, 15% to 19% found once. Sequences were obtained from blood. Every receptor here comes from a woman between 18 and 30 years old with Graves' hyperthyroidism.

In the case of this clonotype: A much bigger clone sits one base away, suggesting this may be a read error. The genes are TRBV10-2 and TRBJ1-4, with unresolved D. From germline, CDR1 is WSHSY and CDR2 SAAADI. This CDR3 has 15 amino acids. CDR3 coding DNA: TGCGCCAGCAGTGCCCCGCAGTTAACTAATGAAAAACCGTTTTTT. Encoded protein: CASSAPQLTNEKPFF.

This clonotype was picked up a small number of times. The V call is TRBV12-3 or TRBV12-4, the J call TRBJ2-7; 13 bases align to TRBD2. The J segment lost 7 bases and the V segment lost 6 bases, leaving 18 bases of the junction unmatched. The CDR3 is 18 residues long. The CDR3 loop is CASSLMTSGRNIYEEQYF. The CDR3 region has the DNA TGTGCCAGCAGCCTCATGACTAGCGGGAGGAATATATACGAGGAGCAGTACTTC.

The V and J genes are TRBV7-2 and TRBJ2-2; D is undetermined. Germline CDR1 SGHTA, CDR2 FQGNSA. The CDR3 is 15 residues long. Trimming left V 3 bases short and J 6 bases short, with 14 bases between. This chain's CDR3 is CASSLGKGRSGELFF. CDR3 nucleotide sequence: TGTGCCAGCAGCTTGGGGAAAGGAAGGTCCGGGGAGCTGTTTTTT.

This clonotype was counted only a few times. This chain joins TRBV6-1 and TRBJ2-1, with TRBD2 identical over 8 bases. J was trimmed by 6 bases and V by 8 bases; bases with no gene match: 12. The germline V gene encodes CDR1 MNHNS and CDR2 SASEGT. This CDR3 has 15 amino acids. In nucleotides, the CDR3 is TGTGCCAGCCGCCTCGGGGGGGCAGGGATCAATGAGCAGTTCTTC. It codes for CASRLGGAGINEQFF.

Ten or more counts support this clonotype. This chain links TRBV3-1 with TRBJ1-2; 10 bases align to TRBD1. Looked up from germline, CDR1 is LGHDT and CDR2 is YNNKEL (reference sequence). J was trimmed by 3 bases and V by 5 bases; bases with no gene match: 9. The CDR3 sequence is 16 residues long. The CDR3 region has the DNA TGTGCCAGCAGCACAGACAGGGGGCGTTTGCACTATGGCTACACCTTC. Protein product: CASSTDRGRLHYGYTF.

In this sample, this clonotype turned up a few times. The gene calls are TRBV15 and TRBJ1-5; D ambiguous. Per the germline V gene, CDR1 is LNHNV and CDR2 is YYDKDF (reference sequence). CDR3 length: 13 residues. Deletions cut 1 base from V and 5 bases from J, with 6 bases between. The CDR3 DNA reads as TGTGCCACCAGCAGAGTGCGACATCAGCCCCAGCATTTT. This codes for CATSRVRHQPQHF. Full variable domain (missing parts from reference TRBV15 and TRBJ1-5): DAMVIQNPRYQVTQFGKPVTLSCSQTLNHNVMYWYQQKSSQAPKLLFHYYDKDFNNEADTPDNFQSRRPNTSFCFLDIRSPGLGDTAMYLCATSRVRHQPQHFGDGTRLSIL.

CDR3 sequence: CASSLDRANEQYF. The CDR3 nucleotides are TGTGCCAGTAGTCTGGACAGGGCAAACGAGCAGTACTTC. V usage is TRBV19 and J usage is TRBJ2-7, with 8 bases fitting TRBD1. CDR3 length: 13 residues. Losses at the gene ends were 5 bases for V and 5 bases for J; bases not matched to a gene: 5. Looked up from germline, CDR1 is LNHDA and CDR2 is SQIVND (reference sequence).

This clonotype was seen many times. V usage is TRBV3-1 and J usage is TRBJ1-6, with TRBD1 matching 7 bases. Trimming removed 4 bases from V and 10 bases from J; junction bases left unmatched: 10. This CDR3 has 15 amino acids. Germline V gives CDR1 LGHDT, CDR2 YNNKEL (reference sequence). In DNA, the CDR3 is TGTGCCAGCAGCCCCCTCTCAGGGGGGGACTCACCCCTCCACTTT. The encoded protein is CASSPLSGGDSPLHF. Using reference TRBV3-1 and TRBJ1-6 for the parts outside the CDR3, the full variable domain is DTAVSQTPKYLVTQMGNDKSIKCEQNLGHDTMYWYKQDSKKFLKIMFSYNNKELIINETVPNRFSPKSPDKAHLNLHINSLELGDSAVYFCASSPLSGGDSPLHFGNGTRLTVT.

In this sample, this clonotype turned up many times. The chain joins TRBV5-1 to TRBJ2-7, with 7 bases aligning to TRBD1. V lost 3 bases, J lost 2 bases, and 8 bases stayed unmatched. Germline V gives CDR1 SGHRS, CDR2 YFSETQ. The CDR3 consists of 15 residues. In DNA, the CDR3 is TGCGCCAGCAGCTCCCAGCCGACAGGGCCCTACGAGCAGTACTTC. Translated: CASSSQPTGPYEQYF. Variable domain in full (rest from reference TRBV5-1 and TRBJ2-7): KAGVTQTPRYLIKTRGQQVTLSCSPISGHRSVSWYQQTPGQGLQFLFEYFSETQRNKGNFPGRFSGRQFSNSRSEMNVSTLELGDSALYLCASSSQPTGPYEQYFGPGTRLTVT.

This clonotype appeared many times. The rearrangement uses TRBV20-1 and TRBJ1-5; perhaps TRBD1 as D (6 bases). Trimming left V 5 bases short and J 7 bases short, with 15 bases between. The length of the CDR3 is 13 residues. The germline V gene encodes CDR1 DFQATT and CDR2 SNEGSKA (reference sequence). The CDR3 sequence is CSACEGGDQPQHF. CDR3 nucleotides: TGCAGTGCTTGCGAGGGGGGAGACCAGCCCCAGCATTTT.

This clonotype was picked up many times. This chain uses TRBV3-1 with TRBJ2-3; 10 nucleotides agree with TRBD2. Germline CDR1 and CDR2: LGHDT and YNNKEL (reference sequence). This CDR3 contains 17 residues. V trimming: 2 bases; J trimming: 3 bases; junction bases outside the gene matches: 8. CDR3 bases: TGTGCCAGCAGCCAACCCCCCCAAGCGGGAGGGACAGATACGCAGTATTTT. Amino acid sequence: CASSQPPQAGGTDTQYF.

In its sample, this clonotype was seen many times. The chain couples TRBV11-3 to TRBJ2-7; TRBD2 matches 13 bases. In germline, CDR1 is SGHNT, CDR2 YENEEA. The V segment lost 8 bases and the J segment 6 bases; nucleotides outside the gene matches: 7. There are 14 residues in the CDR3. The CDR3 DNA reads TGTGCCAGCCAAAGACTAGCGGGAGGTGGCGAGCAGTACTTC. Its translation: CASQRLAGGGEQYF.

This clonotype was recorded a few times. A read error is possible here, since a much larger clone lies one base away. The chain combines TRBV7-2 with TRBJ2-3, with D unresolved. With 11 bases removed from V and 10 bases from J, the gap between germline ends came to 19 bases. Germline V gene sequence: CDR1 SGHTA, CDR2 FQGNSA. This CDR3 region has 12 residues. The CDR3 DNA reads TGTGCCGGCACCGTGGGAACGCCCTCGCAGTATTTT. As protein: CAGTVGTPSQYF. The entire variable domain, with the rest obtained from reference TRBV7-2 and TRBJ2-3, is as follows: GAGVSQSPSNKVTEKGKDVELRCDPISGHTALYWYRQSLGQGLEFLIYFQGNSAPDKSGLPSDRFSAERTGGSVSTLTIQRTQQEDSAVYLCAGTVGTPSQYFGPGTRLTVL.

The chain is built from TRBV7-6 and TRBJ2-2; 9 bases line up with TRBD2. Per germline, CDR1 SGHVS and CDR2 FNYEAQ. The CDR3 spans 16 residues. V lost 5 bases and J lost 2; bases outside the gene matches: 6. Here the CDR3 reads CASSILAGANTGELFF. DNA for the CDR3: TGTGCCAGCAGCATATTAGCGGGGGCTAACACCGGGGAGCTGTTTTTT.

This clonotype was observed at least ten times. The chain joins TRBV20-1 to TRBJ1-5; no clear D gene. The V gene's germline CDR1 is DFQATT and CDR2 SNEGSKA (reference sequence). The CDR3 sequence is 14 residues long. The V gene lost 2 bases and the J gene lost 2 bases, with 10 bases spanning the gap. CDR3 nucleotides: TGCAGTGCTAGACCTGGCTCTGGCAATCAGCCCCAGCATTTT. It encodes CSARPGSGNQPQHF.

This clonotype was detected ten times or more. The rearrangement joins TRBV6-2 or TRBV6-3 to TRBJ2-7; tentative D call: TRBD1 (5 bases). Germline loops: CDR1 MNHEY, CDR2 SVGEGT. This CDR3 region has 15 residues. Trimming pared 10 bases from V and 6 bases from J, leaving 25 bases between. This chain's CDR3 is CATIWRQRGRGEQYF. The CDR3 DNA is TGTGCCACCATCTGGCGGCAAAGGGGCCGCGGCGAGCAGTACTTC.

This clonotype was detected ten times or more. The chain employs TRBV27 and TRBJ2-1, with D possibly TRBD1 on 6 matching bases. Germline assignment: CDR1 MNHEY and CDR2 SMNVEV (reference sequence). V shed 3 bases and J shed 7 bases, with 7 bases lying between them. The CDR3 contains 12 residues. CDR3 coding DNA: TGTGCCAGCAGTTTTAGGGGGAATGAGCAGTTCTTC. Amino acids: CASSFRGNEQFF.